Within the sample, the clone carrying this TCR beta chain is medium-sized (0.01 to 0.1%). Its antigen is as yet unknown. The sample belongs to a study of vaccination and CD4 T cells after COVID-19. Across the whole study: Every culture used as a control got a CEFX pool, an HIV-1 Nef pool, or no peptide.

Treatment reported: roughly nine-day PBMC culture with coronavirus spike peptide pools or control peptides (ViraFEST assay). J gave up 5 bases and V 3 bases, and 7 bases lay outside the gene matches. The CDR3 totals 15 residues. With the Oncomine TCR Beta short-read assay, DNA from cultured CD4+ T cells was sequenced. MiXCR, applied by TCRdb to the PCR reads, yields one record per CDR3 protein. This table holds under 20,000 distinct CDR3 sequences, around 50% found once. This receptor was taken from a human donor who had recovered from COVID-19. The starting material was CD4+ T cells from blood, cultured in vitro, obtained before SARS-CoV-2 vaccination. This chain joins TRBV12-3 or TRBV12-4 and TRBJ2-3, with 8 bases matching TRBD1. CDR3 DNA: TGTGCCAGCAGTTTGAGGGCAGGGGGCAGAGATACGCAGTATTTT. Residues: CASSLRAGGRDTQYF.